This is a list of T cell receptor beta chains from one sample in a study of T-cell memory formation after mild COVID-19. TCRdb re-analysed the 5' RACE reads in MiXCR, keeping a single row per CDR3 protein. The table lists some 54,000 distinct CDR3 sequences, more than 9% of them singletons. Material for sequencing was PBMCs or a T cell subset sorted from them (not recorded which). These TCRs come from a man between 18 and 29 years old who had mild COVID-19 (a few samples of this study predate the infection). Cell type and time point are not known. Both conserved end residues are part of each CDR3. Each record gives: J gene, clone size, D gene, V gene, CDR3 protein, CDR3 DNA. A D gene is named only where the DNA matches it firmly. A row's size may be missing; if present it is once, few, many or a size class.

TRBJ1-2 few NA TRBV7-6 CASSLAVNYGYTF TGTGCCAGCAGCTTAGCGGTAAACTATGGCTACACCTTC
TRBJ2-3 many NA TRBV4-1 CASSHADTQYF TGCGCCAGCAGCCACGCAGATACGCAGTATTTT
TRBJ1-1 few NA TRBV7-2 CASSFYGGTEAFF TGTGCCAGCAGCTTTTACGGAGGTACTGAAGCTTTCTTT
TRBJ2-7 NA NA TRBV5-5 CASSLLVGNYEQYF TGTGCCAGCAGCTTGTTAGTAGGAAACTACGAGCAGTACTTC
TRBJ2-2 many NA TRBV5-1 CASSLGLTNVKTGELFF TGCGCCAGCAGCTTGGGGCTAACTAACGTCAAGACCGGGGAGCTGTTTTTT
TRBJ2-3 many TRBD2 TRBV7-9 CASSLAAGGPDTQYF TGTGCCAGCAGCTTAGCAGCGGGGGGGCCAGATACGCAGTATTTT
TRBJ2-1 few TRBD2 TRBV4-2 CASSQGHSGGPYNEQFF TGTGCCAGCAGCCAAGGCCATAGCGGGGGCCCGTACAATGAGCAGTTCTTC
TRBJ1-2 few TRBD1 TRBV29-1 CSVLPPFSGTGVVGDGYTF TGCAGCGTCCTGCCCCCTTTCTCCGGGACAGGGGTCGTAGGGGATGGCTACACCTTC
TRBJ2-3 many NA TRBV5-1 CASSLQDNPTADTQYF TGCGCCAGCAGCCTCCAGGACAACCCCACGGCAGATACGCAGTATTTT
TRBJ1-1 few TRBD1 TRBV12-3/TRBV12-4 CASSQGTGGGRAEAFF TGTGCCAGCAGCCAAGGGACAGGGGGCGGGAGGGCCGAAGCTTTCTTT
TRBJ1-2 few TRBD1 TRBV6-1 CASRQGYGYTF TGTGCCAGCAGACAGGGGTATGGCTACACCTTC
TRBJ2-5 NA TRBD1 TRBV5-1 CASSLGRTGEETQYF TGCGCCAGCAGCTTGGGACGAACAGGGGAAGAGACCCAGTACTTC
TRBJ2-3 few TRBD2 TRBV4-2 CASSQEGLAGTDTQYF TGTGCCAGCAGCCAAGAGGGACTAGCGGGCACAGATACGCAGTATTTT
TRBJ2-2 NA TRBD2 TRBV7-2 CASSLELAGNTGELFF TGTGCCAGCAGCTTAGAACTAGCGGGCAACACCGGGGAGCTGTTTTTT
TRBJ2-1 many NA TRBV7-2 CASSLSFSGSSYNEQFF TGTGCCAGCAGCTTAAGTTTTAGCGGAAGCTCCTACAATGAGCAGTTCTTC
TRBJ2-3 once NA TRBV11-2 CASSLGTVGANTQYF TGTGCCAGCAGCTTAGGTACAGTGGGCGCAAATACGCAGTATTTT
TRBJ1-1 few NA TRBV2 CASSEALVQWTEAFF TGTGCCAGCAGTGAAGCGCTTGTTCAGTGGACTGAAGCTTTCTTT
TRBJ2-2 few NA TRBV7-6 CASSIPTGSNRELFF TGTGCCAGCAGCATTCCTACCGGGAGCAACCGGGAGCTGTTTTTT
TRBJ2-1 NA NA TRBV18 CASSRSAYNEQFF TGTGCCAGCTCACGTTCAGCCTACAATGAGCAGTTCTTC
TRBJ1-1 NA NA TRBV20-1 CSARLGRLNTEAFF TGCAGTGCTCGGCTCGGACGGCTGAACACTGAAGCTTTCTTT